This T cell receptor (beta chain) was profiled in a study of T cell responses to AZD1222 COVID-19 vaccine. TCRdb's copy holds only in-frame clones and misses some; the assay was immunoSEQ multiplex PCR. Of over 30,000 clones in the sample, just over 85% were seen once. This clone showed up just once. The antigen remains undetermined. The study, taken as a whole, reports: Scientists sampled the repertoires only once the peak T cell response had passed. Females made up more of the donors, who were largely white British, and clonal diversity may have come out too low. CD4 TCRs covered the whole spike, strongest at regions 160-218 and 743-854. Vaccination with two AZD1222 doses was followed by a rise in Spike-specific TCR breadth and depth.

Deletions cut 5 bases from V and 5 bases from J, with 5 bases between. Germline CDR1 LGHDT, CDR2 YNNKEL (reference sequence). This CDR3 has 11 residues. This chain joins TRBV3-1 (or the pseudogene TRBV3-2) and TRBJ2-3; D gene ambiguous. The sample consisted of peripheral blood, taken 28 days after the second dose of the MenACWY control vaccine. The clonotype comes from an adult who received the MenACWY meningococcal vaccine as a control. In DNA form, the CDR3 reads TGTGCCAGCAGCACTTTAGATACGCAGTATTTT. Protein product: CASSTLDTQYF.